These T cell receptor beta chains were read from a single sample in a study of T cells in Graves' hyperthyroidism and ophthalmopathy. TCRdb processed the multiplex PCR reads anew with MiXCR; each CDR3 protein has one entry. The sample carries about 560,000 distinct CDR3 sequences, roughly a sixth recorded once. Sequencing used blood. All receptors derive from a young woman with Graves' hyperthyroidism. Both conserved end residues are trimmed from each CDR3.

>TRBV3-1|TRBJ1-2
ASSQVFRGPGSYT
>TRBV7-2|TRBJ2-5
ASSAHWVGQETQY
>TRBV20-1|TRBJ2-1
SGESAGGFNEQF
>TRBV6-1|TRBJ1-2
ASSPSGGGGYGYT
>TRBV30|TRBJ2-2
ARKSGVSGWRNTGELF
>TRBV19|TRBJ1-2
ASSTLSRDLYGYT
>TRBV20-1|TRBJ2-1
SARDAGGSYNEQF
>TRBV6-1|TRBJ1-6
ASRARGINSPLH
>TRBV28|TRBJ1-5
ASSPVISGLLGNQPQH
>TRBV2|TRBJ2-7
ASMAGGPYEQY
>TRBV30|TRBJ2-7
AWSDPFRSSYEQY
>TRBV19|TRBJ2-3
ASRLTSGRTDTQY
>TRBV28|TRBJ1-2
ASSLAGAVSGYT
>TRBV19|TRBJ1-2
ASSIPNNYGYT
>TRBV5-1|TRBJ2-7
ASSLWQGPSYEPY
>TRBV6-2/TRBV6-3|TRBJ2-6
ASSYSATGANVLT
>TRBV7-2|TRBJ2-3
ASSLALAGLAGFPDTQY
>TRBV30|TRBJ2-7
AWSGTVSEQY
>TRBV12-3/TRBV12-4|TRBJ1-5
ASSLLQNQPQH
>TRBV11-3|TRBJ1-3
ASSLAAAYSGNTIY
>TRBV6-1|TRBJ1-5
ASSERVRQGQPQH
>TRBV14|TRBJ2-1
ASSPTGGRVNEQF
>TRBV20-1|TRBJ2-4
SATSGGLAKNIQY
>TRBV7-2|TRBJ2-5
ASSPGGLAGPETQY
>TRBV20-1|TRBJ2-5
SARGLGEETQY
>TRBV6-2/TRBV6-3|TRBJ2-1
ASKGATGGSYNEQF
>TRBV11-1|TRBJ1-1
ASSWKDGNTEAF
>TRBV6-1|TRBJ1-2
ASSEYTTAGGLPRGYT
>TRBV19|TRBJ2-1
ASRSLGQGYNEQF
>TRBV19|TRBJ2-7
ASSLNSLVGDEQY
>TRBV5-1|TRBJ2-3
ASSHAQSLDRNTDTQY
>TRBV24-1|TRBJ2-1
ATSDSGRLDEQF